The 5 T cell receptor beta chains reported below all come from one sample, sequenced in a study of breast tumors, draining lymph nodes, adjacent tissues. Axillary draining lymph nodes of breast cancer patients supplied the node samples. TCRdb processed the multiplex PCR reads anew with MiXCR; each CDR3 protein has one entry. The table includes over 150,000 distinct CDR3 sequences, over 25% detected once. Sequencing used axillary lymph node tissue. The receptor set was obtained from a female donor with breast cancer. Some clones in this sample may be carry-over from other donors' samples.

This clonotype was found once. The gene calls are TRBV18 and TRBJ1-1, with D uncertain. The length of the CDR3 is 14 residues. Per germline, CDR1 KGHSH and CDR2 LQKENI. The V and J ends lost 3 bases and 5 bases respectively, with 13 bases between them. CDR3 protein: CASSPQSWETEAFF. The CDR3 region has the DNA TGTGCCAGCTCACCCCAAAGCTGGGAGACTGAAGCTTTCTTT.

This clonotype was recorded many times. The chain links TRBV20-1 to TRBJ2-7; D may be TRBD2 (6 bases). CDR1 and CDR2 from the germline V gene are DFQATT and SNEGSKA (reference sequence). The length of the CDR3 is 15 residues. The V end was cut by 6 bases, the J end by 3 bases, with 21 bases between. CDR3 in DNA: TGCAGTGCCCACCTTGTGGGAGGAGTGTTCTACGAGCAGTACTTC. This encodes CSAHLVGGVFYEQYF.

This clonotype has ten or more counts. The rearrangement links TRBV7-9 to TRBJ1-2; D might be TRBD1 (5 bases). V lost 7 bases to trimming and J lost 12 bases, with 15 bases between them. Germline assignment: CDR1 SEHNR and CDR2 FQNEAQ (reference sequence). The CDR3 covers 11 residues. CDR3 in amino acids: CASTPAGVHTF. In DNA, the CDR3 is TGTGCCAGCACTCCTGCGGGGGTCCACACCTTC.

This clonotype was found many times. This chain joins TRBV20-1 and TRBJ2-1, with 8 nucleotides matching TRBD2. CDR1 and CDR2 (germline): DFQATT, SNEGSKA (reference sequence). The V and J ends lost 5 bases and 6 bases, in that order; junction bases with no gene match: 12. The length of the CDR3 is 15 residues. The DNA for the CDR3 is TGCAGTGCTCGCCGGGGGAGCGGGAGCCGCAATGAGCAGTTCTTC. Translated: CSARRGSGSRNEQFF.

This clonotype was counted many times. The chain couples TRBV11-1 to TRBJ2-7; D perhaps matches TRBD2 (5 bases). Per the germline V gene, CDR1 is SGHAT and CDR2 is FQDESV (reference sequence). There are 15 residues in the CDR3. V dropped 5 bases and J dropped 0 bases, with 14 bases sitting between them. The CDR3 DNA reads TGTGCCAGCAGCCTTTACCGGGGAGCCTCCTACGAGCAGTACTTC. Protein: CASSLYRGASYEQYF.